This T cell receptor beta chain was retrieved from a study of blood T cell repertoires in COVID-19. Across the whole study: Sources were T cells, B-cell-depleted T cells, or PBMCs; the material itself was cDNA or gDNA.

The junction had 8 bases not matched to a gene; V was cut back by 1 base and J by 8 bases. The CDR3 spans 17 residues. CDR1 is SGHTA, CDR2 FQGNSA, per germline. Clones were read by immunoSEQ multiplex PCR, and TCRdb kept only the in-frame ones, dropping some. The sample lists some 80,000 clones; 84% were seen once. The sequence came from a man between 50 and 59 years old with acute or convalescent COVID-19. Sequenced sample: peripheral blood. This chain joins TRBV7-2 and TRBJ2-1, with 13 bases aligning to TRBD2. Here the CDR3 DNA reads TGTGCCAGCAGCTTAGAACTAGCGGGAGGGCGGAGGTATGAGCAGTTCTTC. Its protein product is CASSLELAGGRRYEQFF.